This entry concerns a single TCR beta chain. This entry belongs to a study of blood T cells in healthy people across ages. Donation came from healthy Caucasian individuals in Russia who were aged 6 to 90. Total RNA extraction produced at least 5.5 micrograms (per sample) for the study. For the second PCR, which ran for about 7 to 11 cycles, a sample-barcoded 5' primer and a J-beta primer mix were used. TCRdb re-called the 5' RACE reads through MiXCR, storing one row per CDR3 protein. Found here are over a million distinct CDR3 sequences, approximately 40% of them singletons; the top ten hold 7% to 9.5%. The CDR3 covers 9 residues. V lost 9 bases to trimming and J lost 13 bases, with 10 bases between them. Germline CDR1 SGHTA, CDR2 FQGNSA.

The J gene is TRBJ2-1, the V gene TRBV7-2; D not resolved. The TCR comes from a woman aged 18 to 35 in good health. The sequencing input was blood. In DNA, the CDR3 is TGTGCCAGAGGAGAGACCCAGTTCTTC. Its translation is CARGETQFF.